This TCR beta chain appears in the sequencing data of a study of T-cell reconstitution after alpha-beta-depleted transplantation in children. The CDR3 is 13 amino acids. Per germline, CDR1 SGDLS and CDR2 YYNGEE. V dropped 5 bases and J dropped 3 bases, with 11 bases sitting between them. Preparation of the TCRbeta library used unique molecular identifiers. TCRdb re-derived calls from the PCR reads in MiXCR, one entry per CDR3 protein. In the table there are about 640,000 distinct CDR3 sequences, roughly 17% of which are singletons. This clonotype was found a few times. This chain connects TRBV9 to TRBJ1-2; possibly TRBD1 for D (6 bases). The TCR sequence derives from a human donor who donated a stem cell graft to a child with acute myeloid leukemia. The source material was PBMCs from the stem cell graft donor, sampled from the stem cell graft. The DNA for the CDR3 is TGTGCCAGCAGAGGACAGCCCCACTATGGCTACACCTTC. The encoded protein is CASRGQPHYGYTF.